This T cell receptor beta chain is from a study of T cell clonotyping in hematopoietic cell transplantation. Whole-study findings and limits: Recipient TCR diversity dropped after transplant; expanded clonotypes rose from day 30 to 180. Higher Inverse Simpson Index values in graft donor and pretransplant recipient predicted broader posttransplant TCR diversity.

The CDR3 is 13 residues long. Germline V gives CDR1 SGHDT, CDR2 YYEEEE. V was cut by 2 bases and J by 2 bases, with 8 bases left in between. About this clone itself: Its specificity is unknown.

The assay was immunoSEQ multiplex PCR, and TCRdb's table has in-frame clones only and misses some. There are 15,000 or so clones in the sample; less than 80% occur only once, and over 9.5% lies in the top ten. The sample in question was PBMCs, obtained 30 days after allogeneic stem cell transplant. The J gene is TRBJ2-7, the V gene TRBV5-6, with D hard to call. The receptor was derived from a male patient aged 50 to 60 who had an allogeneic stem cell transplant from an unrelated donor, so T cells may come from the graft donor. Some clones in this sample may be carry-over from other donors' samples. This CDR3 is CASSFGRAYEQYF. In DNA, the CDR3 is TGTGCCAGCAGCTTCGGACGGGCCTACGAGCAGTACTTC.